This passage covers 19 T cell receptor beta chains from one sample sequenced in a study of neurological immune-mediated disorders. Via MiXCR, TCRdb re-called the 5' RACE reads, giving one row per CDR3 protein. The sample lists tens of thousands of distinct CDR3 sequences; more than 4% were seen once. Sequencing used PBMCs. The receptors stem from a man in his fifties or sixties with multiple sclerosis.

This clonotype was detected many times. This chain uses TRBV14 with TRBJ1-1; D is undetermined. The ends were cut back, 1 base at V and 0 bases at J, with 9 bases in the middle. CDR3 size: 15 residues. Germline CDR1 reads SGHDN; CDR2 reads FVKESK. CDR3 in amino acids: CASSQGENMNTEAFF. DNA for the CDR3: TGTGCCAGCAGCCAAGGGGAGAACATGAACACTGAAGCTTTCTTT. The variable domain in full, with the rest retrieved from reference TRBV14 and TRBJ1-1, is EAGVTQFPSHSVIEKGQTVTLRCDPISGHDNLYWYRRVMGKEIKFLLHFVKESKQDESGMPNNRFLAERTGGTYSTLKVQPAELEDSGVYFCASSQGENMNTEAFFGQGTRLTVV.

The chain combines TRBV27 with TRBJ2-1, with 8 bases matching TRBD2. Germline-derived CDR1 and CDR2 are MNHEY and SMNVEV (reference sequence). J lost 10 bases, V lost 4 bases, and 15 bases had no gene match. The CDR3 totals 16 residues. The CDR3 loop reads CASSSFYSGTSREQFF. CDR3 DNA sequence: TGTGCCAGCAGTTCCTTCTATAGCGGGACTAGTAGGGAGCAGTTCTTC.

This clonotype was found many times. V usage is TRBV20-1 and J usage is TRBJ2-1; D perhaps matches TRBD2 (5 bases). CDR3 length: 14 residues. The germline V gene has CDR1 DFQATT and CDR2 SNEGSKA (reference sequence). V was clipped by 6 bases and J by 3 bases, with 15 bases between them. As DNA, the CDR3 is TGCAGTGCGGCCAAGGAGCGGAACTACAATGAGCAGTTCTTC. This gives the protein CSAAKERNYNEQFF.

There are many counts of this clonotype. This CDR3 is CSAGASGSRNEQYF. CDR3 DNA sequence: TGCAGTGCTGGAGCTAGCGGGAGTAGGAACGAGCAGTACTTC. The chain combines TRBV20-1 with TRBJ2-7; 10 bases match TRBD2. Germline V lookup: CDR1 DFQATT, CDR2 SNEGSKA (reference sequence). The V gene end was trimmed by 5 bases and the J gene end by 5 bases; junction bases not matched to a gene: 9. The CDR3 totals 14 residues.

This clonotype was picked up many times. The chain joins TRBV4-2 to TRBJ2-2, with a possible D match to TRBD1 (6 bases). The germline V gene has CDR1 LGHNA and CDR2 YNFKEQ. Trimming shortened V by 6 bases and J by 0 bases, and 11 bases separated the two germline ends. This CDR3 region has 15 residues. CDR3 sequence reads: CASRLRDTNTGELFF. The CDR3 DNA follows: TGTGCCAGCAGACTCAGGGACACGAACACCGGGGAGCTGTTTTTT.

This clonotype was counted many times. The J gene is TRBJ2-2, the V gene TRBV29-1, with a weak D call TRBD2 (6 bases). The CDR3 is 15 amino acids. CDR1 is SQVTM, CDR2 ANQGSEA, per germline. With 7 bases removed from V and 2 bases from J, the gap between germline ends came to 17 bases. The CDR3, as DNA: TGCAGCGCCCGTCTAACCGGGACTAACACCGGGGAGCTGTTTTTT. Encoded protein: CSARLTGTNTGELFF.

This clonotype was observed many times. The gene calls are TRBV5-1 and TRBJ2-3; no definite D call. V was clipped by 1 base and J by 10 bases, with 13 bases between them. Per germline, CDR1 SGHRS and CDR2 YFSETQ. The CDR3 length is 13 residues. The CDR3 protein is CASSLTDPRAQYF. CDR3 DNA sequence: TGCGCCAGCAGCTTGACGGACCCCCGGGCGCAGTATTTT.

This clonotype was seen more than once but under ten times. The V call is TRBV7-7, the J call TRBJ1-1; 7 bases map to TRBD1. V gave up 6 bases and J gave up 0 bases; unmatched junction bases: 10. The CDR3 is 16 amino acids. The germline CDR1 and CDR2 sequences are SSHAT and FNYEAQ (reference sequence). The CDR3 DNA follows: TGTGCCAGCAGGAAACTGACGGGACAGATGAACACTGAAGCTTTCTTT. Translating it yields CASRKLTGQMNTEAFF.

This clonotype was seen a few times. The chain recombines TRBV7-9 with TRBJ2-7; unclear D gene. This CDR3 has 12 residues. The ends were cut back, 6 bases at V and 0 bases at J, with 6 bases in the middle. Germline V gene sequence: CDR1 SEHNR, CDR2 FQNEAQ (reference sequence). The DNA of the CDR3 is TGTGCCAGCAGGGGAACCTCCTACGAGCAGTACTTC. This translates into CASRGTSYEQYF.

This clonotype was recorded many times. The chain combines TRBV12-3 or TRBV12-4 with TRBJ1-2; 10 bases match TRBD1. The junction had 6 bases not matched to a gene; V was cut back by 6 bases and J by 8 bases. The CDR3 extends over 13 amino acids. The CDR3 loop is CASSPRTGGGYTF. In DNA, the CDR3 is TGTGCCAGCAGCCCACGGACAGGGGGGGGCTACACCTTC.

This clonotype was counted ten times or more. The V gene is TRBV7-9, the J gene TRBJ2-7, with D perhaps matching TRBD1 or TRBD2 (5 bases each). Germline CDR1 is SEHNR and CDR2 is FQNEAQ (reference sequence). Trimming cost V 10 bases and J 5 bases, with 12 bases left between them. The CDR3 contains 11 residues. The CDR3 here is CATGAKDEQYF. DNA for the CDR3: TGTGCCACCGGGGCAAAGGACGAGCAGTACTTC.

This clonotype was detected many times. This chain joins TRBV4-1 and TRBJ1-1; D remains unclear. The CDR3 sequence is 15 residues long. V lost 0 bases and J lost 3, with 11 bases in between. Germline V lookup: CDR1 MGHRA, CDR2 YSYEKL. The CDR3 coding sequence is TGCGCCAGCAGCCAAGATACGTTCGCAGACACTGAAGCTTTCTTT. Its protein product is CASSQDTFADTEAFF.

In its sample, this clonotype was seen a few times. This chain connects TRBV5-1 to TRBJ2-7; D is tentatively TRBD1 or TRBD2 (5 bases each). Trimming took 3 bases from V and 6 from J, leaving 16 bases between them. The CDR3 consists of 14 residues. Per germline, CDR1 SGHRS and CDR2 YFSETQ. The CDR3 bases are TGCGCCAGCAGCTCTTCGGGCAGGGAGCGCGAGCAGTACTTC. Protein product: CASSSSGREREQYF.

This clonotype has more than one count but fewer than ten. The rearrangement links TRBV15 to TRBJ1-2; TRBD1 matches at 9 bases. With 4 bases clipped from V and 3 bases from J, the junction kept 6 bases outside the gene matches. The germline V gene has CDR1 LNHNV and CDR2 YYDKDF (reference sequence). The CDR3 is 15 amino acids. The CDR3 region has the DNA TGTGCCACCAGCACCTACAGGGGGCGCGACTATGGCTACACCTTC. Protein product: CATSTYRGRDYGYTF.

The chain uses TRBV20-1 and TRBJ1-1; tentatively, D is TRBD1 (5 bases). V was clipped by 5 bases and J by 5 bases, with 18 bases between them. Germline V gives CDR1 DFQATT, CDR2 SNEGSKA (reference sequence). The CDR3 runs 14 residues. Here the CDR3 DNA reads TGCAGTGCTGCCCAGGGAGGGAGGTTGACTGAAGCTTTCTTT. Translated: CSAAQGGRLTEAFF.

In this sample, this clonotype turned up a few times. This may arise from a read error, as a much more abundant clone is one base away. J is TRBJ2-7 and V is TRBV5-1; unclear D gene. Germline CDR1 is SGHRS and CDR2 is YFSETQ. This CDR3 is 10 amino acids long. The CDR3 bases are TGCGCCAGAAGCTTGGTGGAGCAGTACTTC. As protein: CARSLVEQYF.

As concerns this clonotype: At one end the junction does not follow the germline gene, possibly because of a read error. This chain connects TRBV15 to TRBJ2-7; D is perhaps TRBD2 (5 bases). Per the germline V gene, CDR1 is LNHNV and CDR2 is YYDKDF (reference sequence). This CDR3 contains 18 residues. In DNA, the CDR3 is TGTGCCACCAGCAGAGGGTATTCGCTGGGAAGAGGGTCCTACGAGGAGTACTTC. Protein sequence: CATSRGYSLGRGSYEEYF.

This clonotype occurred many times. CDR3: CASSLTEGTDTQYF. DNA for the CDR3: TGCGCCAGCAGCTTGACAGAGGGGACAGATACGCAGTATTTT. The chain carries TRBV5-1 and TRBJ2-3; D may match TRBD1 or TRBD2 (5 bases each). Between the trimmed V and J ends, which lost 1 base and 3 bases, there was a span of 9 bases. The CDR3 is 14 amino acids. Germline lookup yields CDR1 SGHRS and CDR2 YFSETQ.

This clonotype has ten or more counts. The chain employs TRBV7-2 and TRBJ2-1; possible D gene TRBD1, 6 bases. The CDR3 sequence is 13 residues long. Germline-derived CDR1 and CDR2 are SGHTA and FQGNSA. With 5 bases removed from V and 7 bases from J, the gap between germline ends came to 12 bases. CDR3 protein: CASSVRGKNEQFF. The DNA for the CDR3 is TGTGCCAGCAGCGTCAGGGGTAAGAATGAGCAGTTCTTC.